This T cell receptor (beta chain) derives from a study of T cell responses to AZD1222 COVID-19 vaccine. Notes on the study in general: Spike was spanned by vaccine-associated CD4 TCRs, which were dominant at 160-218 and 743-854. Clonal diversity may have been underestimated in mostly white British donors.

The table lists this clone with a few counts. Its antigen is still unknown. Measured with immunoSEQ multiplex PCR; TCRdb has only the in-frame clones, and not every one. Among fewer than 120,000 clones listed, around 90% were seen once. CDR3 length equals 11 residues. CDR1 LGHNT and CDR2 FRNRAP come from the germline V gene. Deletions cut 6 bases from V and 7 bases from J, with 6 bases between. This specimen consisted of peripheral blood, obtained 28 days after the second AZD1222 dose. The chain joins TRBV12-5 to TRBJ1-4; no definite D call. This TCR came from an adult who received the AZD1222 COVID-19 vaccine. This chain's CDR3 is CASGAGEKLFF. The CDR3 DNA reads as TGTGCTAGTGGGGCTGGTGAAAAACTGTTTTTT.